This TCR beta chain appears in the sequencing data of a study of molecular identifiers for immune sequencing clone quantification (dated by TCRdb to between 2017 and 2018). Looking at the study overall: For a replicate experiment, RNA from approximately 20,000 or 100,000 naive CD8 T cells was divided into five aliquots, and four of the five aliquots were sequenced. The study was a methods study using CD8 T cells to benchmark molecular-identifier clustering-based TCR repertoire sequencing (MIDCIRS) and TCR RNA copy counting. The research as a whole found: Spiked-in Jurkat TCR RNA (around eleven copies' worth), which is not part of the donor repertoire, was contained in the naive libraries. When barcode sub-clustering was left out, chimeric consensus sequences inflated TCR diversity, with chimeras reaching as high as 47%. Modeling indicated roughly 3.2 TCR RNA copies recovered per cell, compared with 7.5 to 10 by digital PCR, which implies a capture efficiency of approximately 29%. In CMV-specific effector cells, clones with more than 20 RNA copies accounted for over 97% of molecules, whereas in naive cells such clones accounted for under 1%. Even against a background of one million naive CD8 T cells, spiked-in Jurkat TCR RNA amounting to a single cell's worth was reported to be detectable. Identical TCR molecules sharing a barcode could cause highly expanded clone sizes to be underestimated.

Libraries of naive CD8 T cells were built from anywhere between roughly 17,000 and 1,000,000 sorted cells, with 10%, 30% or 50% of the purified RNA used. Naive CD8 T cells, defined as CD8+CD4-CCR7+CD45RA+, were FACS-sorted into RLT Plus buffer on a BD FACSAria II. To test detection sensitivity, Jurkat RNA equivalent to approximately ten TCR copies was spiked into samples of about 19,000-1,000,000 naive CD8 T cells. Enrichment of CD8 T cells was performed with RosetteSep CD8+ T Cell Enrichment Cocktail and Ficoll-Paque, after which ACK red cell lysis was carried out. This clonotype was detected many times. The target of this receptor is not known. No base quality values were provided; no much bigger clone lies one nucleotide off. Library prep was done by PCR. The sample was run on a NextSeq 500. Preparation of bulk TCR libraries followed a previously described approach, with the TCR primers listed in Table S5. Total RNA was purified with the Qiagen AllPrep DNA/RNA kit. Before any analysis, reads coming from multiple sequencing runs of the same library were combined into one pool. Per the original workflow: Only reads with exact TCR constant sequence were kept, trimmed to 150 nt, and grouped by their 12-nt molecular barcodes. Within each barcode group, reads were sub-clustered at a 15% Levenshtein threshold, and quality-weighted consensus sequences were built per RNA molecule. Non-functional sequences were discarded, and so were lower-count sequences lying one edit away from another sequence. Barcode sub-clusters with fewer than 20% of the maximum read count were removed, based on fitting two negative binomial distributions. The public reads were reanalyzed by TCRdb: fastp trimming at Q25, MiXCR alignment, in-frame beta chains only. Duplicate CDR3 protein sequences are folded into a single record with the most common DNA and genes. In this record, the V and J calls reflect TCRdb's handling and not the investigators' own analysis. The sample table lists around 320,000 distinct CDR3 sequences, roughly a quarter of them with a count of one. The ten largest make up 0.74% of the sample.

The sample taken for sequencing was naive CD8+ T cells from blood, with Jurkat cell RNA spiked in. The cell subset or site tag for this specimen amounts to: FACS-sorted CD8+CD4-CCR7+CD45RA+ naive T cells. The origin of this receptor is a human donor in good health. Some libraries in this study had Jurkat cell RNA spiked in.

The CDR3 here reads CSAAPYSYNEQFF. The sequenced DNA is TGCAGCGCAGCACCCTACTCCTACAATGAGCAGTTCTTC. The rearranged segments are TRBV29-1 and TRBJ2-1, with the D gene uncertain. The germline V gene sets CDR1 to SQVTM and CDR2 to ANQGSEA. CDR3 length: 13 amino acids, cysteine to phenylalanine. Just the 39-base CDR3 DNA is kept, in frame starting at base 1. The trim is 7 bases for V and 0 bases for J, with a gap of 10 bases between the germline ends.